Below, 3 T cell receptor beta chains from the same sample are listed, as sequenced in a study of radiotherapy plus CTLA-4 blockade in lung cancer. The data were produced by immunoSEQ multiplex PCR, yet TCRdb's version contains in-frame clones alone and is incomplete. Altogether tens of thousands of clones are present, approximately 86% being singletons, with the ten largest covering approximately 16%. The sample in question was peripheral blood, obtained from a patient treated with radiotherapy plus ipilimumab. These receptors came from a human donor with non-small cell lung cancer that progressed on radiotherapy plus ipilimumab.

J is TRBJ1-1 and V is TRBV29-1, with D tentatively TRBD1 (6 bases). The CDR3 has 13 residues. CDR1 and CDR2 (germline): SQVTM, ANQGSEA. Trimming stripped 3 bases from V and 4 bases from J, with 12 bases between. The CDR3, as DNA: TGCAGCGTTGAGGGGGGGCTGGGCACTGAAGCTTTCTTT. It yields the protein CSVEGGLGTEAFF.

The V gene is TRBV18, the J gene TRBJ2-7, with 11 bases aligning to TRBD1. The germline V gene encodes CDR1 KGHSH and CDR2 LQKENI. The CDR3 consists of 15 residues. J lost 4 bases, V lost 5 bases, and 7 bases had no gene match. CDR3 in DNA: TGTGCCAGCTCAACCGGACAGGGGGCCCTTTACGAGCAGTACTTC. The encoded protein is CASSTGQGALYEQYF.

The chain recombines TRBV6-5 with TRBJ1-4, with a tentative D call TRBD1 (6 bases). There are 15 residues in the CDR3. Germline V gene sequence: CDR1 MNHEY, CDR2 SVGAGI. V shed 4 bases and J shed 0 bases, with 9 bases lying between them. CDR3 sequence (DNA): TGTGCCAGCAGTTCCGGGACAACAACTAATGAAAAACTGTTTTTT. Its translation: CASSSGTTTNEKLFF.